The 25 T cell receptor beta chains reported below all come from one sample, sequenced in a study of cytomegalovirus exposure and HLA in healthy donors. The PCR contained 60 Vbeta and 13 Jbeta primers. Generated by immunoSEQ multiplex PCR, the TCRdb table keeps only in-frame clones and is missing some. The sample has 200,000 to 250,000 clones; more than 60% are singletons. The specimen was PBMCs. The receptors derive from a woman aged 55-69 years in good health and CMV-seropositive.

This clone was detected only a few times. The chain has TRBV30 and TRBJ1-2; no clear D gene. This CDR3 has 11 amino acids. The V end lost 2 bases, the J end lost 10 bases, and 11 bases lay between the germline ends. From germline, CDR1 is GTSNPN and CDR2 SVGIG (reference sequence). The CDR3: CAWSSMDYYTF. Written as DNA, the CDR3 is TGTGCCTGGAGTAGCATGGACTACTACACCTTC. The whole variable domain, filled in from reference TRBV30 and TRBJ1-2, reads SQTIHQWPATLVQPVGSPLSLECTVEGTSNPNLYWYRQAAGRGLQLLFYSVGIGQISSEVPQNLSASRPQDRQFILSSKKLLLSDSGFYLCAWSSMDYYTFGSGTRLTVV.

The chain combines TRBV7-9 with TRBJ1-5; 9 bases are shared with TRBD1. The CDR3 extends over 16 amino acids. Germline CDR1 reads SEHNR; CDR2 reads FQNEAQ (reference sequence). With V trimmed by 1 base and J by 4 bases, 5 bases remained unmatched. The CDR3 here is CASSLGNRGPNQPQHF. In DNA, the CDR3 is TGTGCCAGCAGCTTAGGCAACAGGGGGCCGAATCAGCCCCAGCATTTT.

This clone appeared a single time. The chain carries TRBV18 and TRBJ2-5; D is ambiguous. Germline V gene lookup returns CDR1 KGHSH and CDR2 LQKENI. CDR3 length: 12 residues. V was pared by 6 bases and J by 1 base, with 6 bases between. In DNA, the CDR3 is TGTGCCAGCTCCCTTTTCCAAGAGACCCAGTACTTC. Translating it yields CASSLFQETQYF.

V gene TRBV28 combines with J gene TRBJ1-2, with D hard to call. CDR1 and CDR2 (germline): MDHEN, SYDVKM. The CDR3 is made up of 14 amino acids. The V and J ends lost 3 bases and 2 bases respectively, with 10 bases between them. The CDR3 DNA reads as TGTGCCAGCAGTTTGAACAGCTTAAACTATGGCTACACCTTC. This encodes CASSLNSLNYGYTF.

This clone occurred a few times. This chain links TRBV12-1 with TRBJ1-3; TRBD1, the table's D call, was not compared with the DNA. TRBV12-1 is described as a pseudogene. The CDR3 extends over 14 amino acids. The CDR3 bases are TGTGCCAGCTTGGGGCCGTCCTCTGGAAACACCATATATTTT. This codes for CASLGPSSGNTIYF.

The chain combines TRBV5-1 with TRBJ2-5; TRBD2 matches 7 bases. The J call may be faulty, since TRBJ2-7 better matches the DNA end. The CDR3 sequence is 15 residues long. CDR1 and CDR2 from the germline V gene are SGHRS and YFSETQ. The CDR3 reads CASSPPGTTASEQYF. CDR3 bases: TGCGCCAGCAGCCCCCCCGGGACTACCGCCTCCGAGCAGTACTTC.

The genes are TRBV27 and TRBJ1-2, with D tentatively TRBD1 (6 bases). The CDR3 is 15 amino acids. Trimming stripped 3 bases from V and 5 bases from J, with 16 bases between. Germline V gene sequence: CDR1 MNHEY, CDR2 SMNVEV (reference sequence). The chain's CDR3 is CASSLRGGARYGYTF. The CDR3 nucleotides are TGTGCCAGCAGTTTGAGGGGGGGCGCGAGGTATGGCTACACCTTC.

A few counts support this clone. The CDR3 sequence: CASSDLRGSTGELFF. The CDR3 bases are TGCGCCAGCAGCGATCTTCGGGGGTCCACCGGGGAGCTGTTTTTT. V and J are TRBV5-1 and TRBJ2-2; D possibly corresponds to TRBD2 (6 bases). Per the germline V gene, CDR1 is SGHRS and CDR2 is YFSETQ. The CDR3 consists of 15 residues. V lost 4 bases to trimming and J lost 4 bases, with 14 bases between them.

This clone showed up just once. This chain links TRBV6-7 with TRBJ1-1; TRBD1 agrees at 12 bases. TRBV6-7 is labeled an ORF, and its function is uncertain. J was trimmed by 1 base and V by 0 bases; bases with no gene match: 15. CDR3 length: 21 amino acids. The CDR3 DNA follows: TGTGCCAGCAGTTACTCAAGAGGGACAGGGGGCTGCCCCGCTGGGAACACTGAAGCTTTCTTT. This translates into CASSYSRGTGGCPAGNTEAFF.

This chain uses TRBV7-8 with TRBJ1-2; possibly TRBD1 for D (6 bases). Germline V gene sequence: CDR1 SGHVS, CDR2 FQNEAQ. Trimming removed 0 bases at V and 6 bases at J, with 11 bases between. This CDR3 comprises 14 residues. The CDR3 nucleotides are TGTGCCAGCAGCTTAGCCCAGGGGTGGGATGGCTACACCTTC. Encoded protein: CASSLAQGWDGYTF. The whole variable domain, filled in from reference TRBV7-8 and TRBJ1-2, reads GAGVSQSPRYKVAKRGQDVALRCDPISGHVSLFWYQQALGQGPEFLTYFQNEAQLDKSGLPSDRFFAERPEGSVSTLKIQRTQQEDSAVYLCASSLAQGWDGYTFGSGTRLTVV.

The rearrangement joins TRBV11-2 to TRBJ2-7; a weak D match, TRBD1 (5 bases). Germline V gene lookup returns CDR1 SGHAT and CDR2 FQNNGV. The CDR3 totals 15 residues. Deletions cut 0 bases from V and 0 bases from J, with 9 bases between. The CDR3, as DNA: TGTGCCAGCAGCTTAGACAGGGCGCACTCCTACGAGCAGTACTTC. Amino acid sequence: CASSLDRAHSYEQYF.

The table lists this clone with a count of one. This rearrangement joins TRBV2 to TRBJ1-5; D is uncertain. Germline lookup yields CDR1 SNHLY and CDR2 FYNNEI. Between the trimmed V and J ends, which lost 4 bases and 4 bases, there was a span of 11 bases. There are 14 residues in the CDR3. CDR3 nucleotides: TGTGCCAGCAGTGCACAGACCCCTAATCAGCCCCAGCATTTT. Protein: CASSAQTPNQPQHF.

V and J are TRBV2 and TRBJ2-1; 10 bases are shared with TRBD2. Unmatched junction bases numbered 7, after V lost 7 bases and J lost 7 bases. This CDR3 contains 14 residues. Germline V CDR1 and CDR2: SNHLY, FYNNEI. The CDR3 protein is CASTRTSGSNEQFF. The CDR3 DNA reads TGTGCCAGCACAAGGACTAGCGGTTCTAATGAGCAGTTCTTC.

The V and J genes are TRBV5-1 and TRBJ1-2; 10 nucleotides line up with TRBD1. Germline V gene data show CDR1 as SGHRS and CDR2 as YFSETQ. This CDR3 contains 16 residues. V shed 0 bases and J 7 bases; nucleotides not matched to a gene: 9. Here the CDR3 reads CASSLDTTGGSRGYTF. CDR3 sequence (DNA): TGCGCCAGCAGCTTGGATACGACAGGGGGCTCGCGTGGCTACACCTTC.

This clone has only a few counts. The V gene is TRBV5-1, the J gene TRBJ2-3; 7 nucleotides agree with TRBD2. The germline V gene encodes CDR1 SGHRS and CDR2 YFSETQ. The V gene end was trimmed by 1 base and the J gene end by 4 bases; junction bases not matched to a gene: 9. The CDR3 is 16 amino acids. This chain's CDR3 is CASSLSGGGPPDTQYF. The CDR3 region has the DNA TGCGCCAGCAGCTTGTCGGGGGGAGGGCCTCCAGATACGCAGTATTTT.

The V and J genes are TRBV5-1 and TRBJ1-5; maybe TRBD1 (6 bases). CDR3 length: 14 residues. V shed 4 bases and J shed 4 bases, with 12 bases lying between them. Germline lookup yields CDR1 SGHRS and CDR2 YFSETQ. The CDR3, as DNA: TGCGCCAGCAGCCCTCAGGGGCAAAATCAGCCCCAGCATTTT. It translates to CASSPQGQNQPQHF.

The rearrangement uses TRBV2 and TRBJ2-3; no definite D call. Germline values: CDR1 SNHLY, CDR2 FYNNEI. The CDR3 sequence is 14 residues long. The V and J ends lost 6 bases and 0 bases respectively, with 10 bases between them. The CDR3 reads CASRSLGSTDTQYF. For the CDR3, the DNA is TGTGCCAGCAGATCCCTAGGTAGCACAGATACGCAGTATTTT.

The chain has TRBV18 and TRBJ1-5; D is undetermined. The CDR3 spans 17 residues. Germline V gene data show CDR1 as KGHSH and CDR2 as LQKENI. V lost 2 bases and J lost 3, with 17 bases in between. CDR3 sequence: CASSPTAGGGINQPQHF. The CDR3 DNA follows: TGTGCCAGCTCACCAACGGCGGGAGGAGGGATCAATCAGCCCCAGCATTTT.

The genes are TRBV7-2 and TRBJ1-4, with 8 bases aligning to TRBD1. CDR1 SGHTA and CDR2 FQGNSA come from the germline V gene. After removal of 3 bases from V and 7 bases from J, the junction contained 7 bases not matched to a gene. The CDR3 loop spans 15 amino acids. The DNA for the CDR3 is TGTGCCAGCAGCTTCCAGGGGGCGCGAAGTGAAAAACTGTTTTTT. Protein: CASSFQGARSEKLFF.

CDR3 sequence: CASSMTGMNTEAFF. For the CDR3, the DNA is TGTGCCAGCAGTATGACAGGGATGAACACTGAAGCTTTCTTT. The rearrangement joins TRBV6-5 to TRBJ1-1; 7 nucleotides align to TRBD1. This CDR3 spans 14 amino acids. V lost 5 bases and J lost 0; bases outside the gene matches: 3. The germline V gene has CDR1 MNHEY and CDR2 SVGAGI.

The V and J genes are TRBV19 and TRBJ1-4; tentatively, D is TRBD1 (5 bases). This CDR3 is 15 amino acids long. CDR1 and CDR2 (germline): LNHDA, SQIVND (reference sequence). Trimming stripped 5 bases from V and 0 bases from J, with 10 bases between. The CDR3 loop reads CASSRQTATNEKLFF. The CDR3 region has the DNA TGTGCCAGTAGTCGACAGACTGCAACTAATGAAAAACTGTTTTTT. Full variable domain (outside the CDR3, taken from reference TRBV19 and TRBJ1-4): DGGITQSPKYLFRKEGQNVTLSCEQNLNHDAMYWYRQDPGQGLRLIYYSQIVNDFQKGDIAEGYSVSREKKESFPLTVTSAQKNPTAFYLCASSRQTATNEKLFFGSGTQLSVL.

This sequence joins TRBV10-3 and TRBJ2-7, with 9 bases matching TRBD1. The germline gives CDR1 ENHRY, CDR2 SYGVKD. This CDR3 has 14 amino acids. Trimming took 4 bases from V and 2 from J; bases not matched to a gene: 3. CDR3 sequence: CAISGGQGTYEQYF. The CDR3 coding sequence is TGTGCCATCAGTGGGGGACAGGGCACCTACGAGCAGTACTTC.

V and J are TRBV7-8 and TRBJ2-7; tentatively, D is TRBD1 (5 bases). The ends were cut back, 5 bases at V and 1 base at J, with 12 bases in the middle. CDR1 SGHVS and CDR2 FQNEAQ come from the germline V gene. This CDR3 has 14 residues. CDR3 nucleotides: TGTGCCAGCAGCCGAATTAGACAGTCCTACGAGCAGTACTTC. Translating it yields CASSRIRQSYEQYF.

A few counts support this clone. This CDR3 reads CASSTPGGNQPQHF. DNA for the CDR3: TGTGCCAGCAGTACTCCGGGTGGCAATCAGCCCCAGCATTTT. This chain connects TRBV6-1 to TRBJ1-5; no clear D gene. CDR3 size: 14 residues. Trimming took 5 bases from V and 2 from J, leaving 10 bases between them. Per germline, CDR1 MNHNS and CDR2 SASEGT.

The DNA for the CDR3 is TGTGCCAGCAGCTTCCTCTGGGGCGACCGAAATGAGCAGTTCTTC. Its translation: CASSFLWGDRNEQFF. The chain joins TRBV7-8 to TRBJ2-1, with D possibly TRBD1 on 5 matching bases. The ends were cut back, 3 bases at V and 7 bases at J, with 16 bases in the middle. CDR3 length: 15 residues. Germline CDR1 and CDR2: SGHVS and FQNEAQ.